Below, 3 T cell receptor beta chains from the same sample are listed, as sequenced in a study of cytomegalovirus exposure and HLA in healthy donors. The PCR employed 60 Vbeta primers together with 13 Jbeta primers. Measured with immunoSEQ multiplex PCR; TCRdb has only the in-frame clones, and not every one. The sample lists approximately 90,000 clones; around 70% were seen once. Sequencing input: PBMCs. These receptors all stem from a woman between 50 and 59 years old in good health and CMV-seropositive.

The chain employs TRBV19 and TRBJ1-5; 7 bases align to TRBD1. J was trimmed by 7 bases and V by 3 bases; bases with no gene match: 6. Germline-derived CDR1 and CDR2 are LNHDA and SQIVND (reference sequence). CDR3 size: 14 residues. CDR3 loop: CASSIDRDRQPQHF. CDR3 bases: TGTGCCAGTAGTATTGACAGGGATCGGCAGCCCCAGCATTTT. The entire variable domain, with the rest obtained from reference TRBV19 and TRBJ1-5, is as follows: DGGITQSPKYLFRKEGQNVTLSCEQNLNHDAMYWYRQDPGQGLRLIYYSQIVNDFQKGDIAEGYSVSREKKESFPLTVTSAQKNPTAFYLCASSIDRDRQPQHFGDGTRLSIL.

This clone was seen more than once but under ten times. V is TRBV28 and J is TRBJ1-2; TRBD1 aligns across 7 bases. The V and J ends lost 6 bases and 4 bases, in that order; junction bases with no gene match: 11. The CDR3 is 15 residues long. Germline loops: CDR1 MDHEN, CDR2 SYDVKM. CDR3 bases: TGTGCCAGCAGACCCCACCGGGACAGCCCCTATGGCTACACCTTC. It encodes CASRPHRDSPYGYTF.

CDR3 amino acids: CASSPKQRGAGTTDTQYF. The CDR3 coding sequence is TGTGCCAGCAGTCCTAAGCAACGGGGGGCAGGGACCACAGATACGCAGTATTTT. This chain joins TRBV25-1 and TRBJ2-3, with D possibly TRBD2 on 7 matching bases. The CDR3 totals 18 residues. Germline V lookup: CDR1 MGHDK, CDR2 SYGVNS. The ends were cut back, 5 bases at V and 2 bases at J, with 23 bases in the middle.